This TCR beta chain derives from a study of glioma-infiltrating T cells after dendritic cell vaccination (dated by TCRdb to 2016 to 2018). About the study as a whole: The cohort comprised around 15 glioblastoma patients from Phase I and II dendritic cell vaccination trials, 9 newly diagnosed and 6 with recurrent disease. The vaccine was prepared from monocyte-derived dendritic cells that were cultured for more than six days with IL-4 and GM-CSF and then pulsed overnight with autologous tumor lysate. Between 2003 and 2012, patients were given autologous tumor lysate-pulsed dendritic cell vaccination. Survival after dendritic cell vaccination was correlated with TCR sequencing metrics such as TIL content and the overlap between tumor and blood repertoires. Patients received three intradermal dendritic cell vaccine injections at biweekly intervals in the arm below the axilla. Tumor-infiltrating lymphocyte content was quantified and tumor and blood repertoires were compared in dendritic cell-vaccinated glioblastoma patients by deep sequencing of TCR beta CDR3 regions.

The CDR3 measures 15 amino acids from cysteine to phenylalanine. This entry keeps only the CDR3 DNA: 45 bases, framed from base 1. Taken from the germline V gene, the CDR1 and CDR2 loops are MNHNS and SASEGT. V and J are trimmed by 1 base and 8 bases, and the gene matches miss 9 bases of the junction. Notes on this clone: Its target antigen remains unknown. No quality values exist for individual bases; no much larger clone is one base distant.

The full study reports these points: The three-group TCR overlap response model was characterized as speculative, and prospective validation of the model was stated to be required. TCR clonality showed no direct relationship with survival, which suggests that a diverse polyclonal response may be important. The cohort was small and heterogeneous, with few patients having full blood and tumor sets and even fewer initial-recurrent tumor pairs. After dendritic cell vaccination, a higher estimated pretreatment TIL content predicted longer time to progression and longer overall survival.

The sample's time point label, decoded: after dendritic cell vaccination, including at tumor progression/relapse. To be selected, patients needed enough residual fresh-frozen tumor tissue and more than two years of available survival data. Molecular status otherwise varied across the glioblastoma patients, but none of them carried an isocitrate dehydrogenase mutation. PBMC collection took place before vaccination, two weeks after the third vaccination, and at tumor progression if progression occurred. The Qiagen DNeasy Blood extraction Kit was used to extract genomic DNA. Using the immunoSEQ assay, TCRB CDR3 regions were amplified from roughly 2.2 micrograms of genomic DNA, or from all available DNA when less than that was on hand. The multiplex PCR relied on 60 forward primers for TCR V beta segments and 13 reverse primers for J beta segments. Synthetic control templates were spiked into each sample at limiting dilution to estimate reads per starting template. Sequencing produced 87 bp reads on the Illumina HiSeq System. Per the source publication's procedure: PCR and sequencing errors were removed by a nearest neighbor algorithm that merged closely related sequences. TCR overlap was defined as the percentage of unique tumor TCR beta sequences that were also present in the same patient's peripheral blood. TCRdb's version of the immuneACCESS table is confined to in-frame rearrangements and falls short of the full clone set. An unresolved V gene accounts for under half of the shortfall where checked; the remainder is of unknown origin. For V, J and clone size, that table is used; D and trimming come from the DNA. Present in this sample are 75,000 to 95,000 clones, 80% to 90% of which were seen just once. In total, the top ten clones hold roughly 2.1% of the sample.

The chain uses TRBV6-1 and TRBJ1-2; 8 bases in the junction line up with TRBD1. The TCR sequence derives from a human donor with glioblastoma. This specimen consisted of blood, obtained after dendritic cell vaccination. The CDR3 region reads CASSEDLDRGKGYTF. The DNA sequence follows: TGTGCCAGCAGTGAAGACTTAGACAGGGGCAAAGGCTACACCTTC.